This T cell receptor beta chain derives from a study of sequential checkpoint blockade in melanoma. Study information: First-line arms were nivolumab then ipilimumab, or the reverse, randomized 1:1. Each arm's sequence ended with maintenance nivolumab.

Profiled with immunoSEQ multiplex PCR; TCRdb holds only in-frame clones, not every one. The repertoire holds 11,000 to 15,000 clones, with roughly 69% as singletons. Treatment in this sample: randomized to nivolumab then ipilimumab (arm A) or the reverse (arm B). DNA-damaging chemotherapy had not been given to any patient beforehand. Live CD3+CD8+ CD19− CD56− cells were sorted from PBMCs. The CDR3 runs 15 residues. Per germline, CDR1 LGHNA and CDR2 YSLEER. The V gene lost 3 bases and the J gene lost 6 bases, with 15 bases spanning the gap. The TCR originated in a human donor with melanoma. This material consisted of CD8+ T cells sorted from blood (inferred from file names), taken from a patient given nivolumab and ipilimumab in sequence. The V and J genes are TRBV4-3 and TRBJ2-1; a weak D match, TRBD1 (5 bases). The CDR3 here is CASSQGRQSVNEQFF. CDR3 DNA sequence: TGCGCCAGCAGCCAGGGAAGACAGTCTGTCAATGAGCAGTTCTTC.